This entry lists 17 T cell receptor beta chains sequenced from one sample in a study of blood T cell repertoires in COVID-19. Profiling relied on immunoSEQ multiplex PCR, and the TCRdb table lists in-frame clones only, not all of them. The sample shows some 270,000 clones, 86% of them seen only once. Sequencing was done on a sample of peripheral blood. These receptors all stem from a woman older than 75 with COVID-19, enrolled during active disease.

The chain links TRBV5-4 to TRBJ2-7; TRBD2 matches 14 bases. Germline CDR1 SGHNT, CDR2 YYREEE (reference sequence). This CDR3 comprises 17 residues. The junction had 4 bases not matched to a gene; V was cut back by 0 bases and J by 2 bases. The CDR3 nucleotides read TGTGCCAGCAGCTTGGACGGACTAGCGGGGGGACCCTACGAGCAGTACTTC. Amino acids: CASSLDGLAGGPYEQYF.

The chain links TRBV5-8 to TRBJ1-5, with D possibly matching TRBD1 (5 bases). Germline assignment: CDR1 SGHTS and CDR2 YDEGEE. Trimming took off 4 bases at V and 3 bases at J, with 14 bases between the two ends. This CDR3 comprises 15 residues. The CDR3 sequence is CASSAPGGYNQPQHF. The CDR3 DNA sequence: TGTGCCAGCAGCGCCCCGGGGGGTTACAATCAGCCCCAGCATTTT.

The rearrangement uses TRBV5-1 and TRBJ1-5, with D possibly TRBD1 on 5 matching bases. V lost 4 bases and J lost 4, with 12 bases in between. Per germline, CDR1 SGHRS and CDR2 YFSETQ. The CDR3 consists of 14 residues. The CDR3 DNA sequence: TGCGCCAGCAGCAATGCCGGGGGAAATCAGCCCCAGCATTTT. This codes for CASSNAGGNQPQHF.

This sequence joins TRBV3-1 (or the pseudogene TRBV3-2) and TRBJ1-1, with D perhaps TRBD1 (5 bases). The germline V gene encodes CDR1 LGHDT and CDR2 YNNKEL (reference sequence). The CDR3 sequence is 14 residues long. V shed 0 bases and J shed 10 bases, with 15 bases lying between them. CDR3 loop: CASSQEGGRGGAFF. CDR3 bases: TGTGCCAGCAGCCAAGAAGGCGGCCGGGGGGGAGCTTTCTTT.

This chain links TRBV29-1 with TRBJ1-1; the D is unclear. The germline V gene has CDR1 SQVTM and CDR2 ANQGSEA. Between the trimmed V and J ends, which lost 6 bases and 4 bases, there was a span of 15 bases. This CDR3 spans 13 amino acids. CDR3 sequence: CSVRYGDSTEAFF. CDR3 DNA: TGCAGCGTAAGGTACGGGGATAGCACTGAAGCTTTCTTT.

The V call is TRBV27, the J call TRBJ2-7; maybe TRBD1 (6 bases). CDR1 and CDR2 from the germline V gene are MNHEY and SMNVEV (reference sequence). The length of the CDR3 is 15 residues. V gave up 0 bases and J gave up 3 bases, with 12 bases separating them. CDR3 nucleotide sequence: TGTGCCAGCAGTTTATCCAGGGGTGGTAGCTACGAGCAGTACTTC. Translated: CASSLSRGGSYEQYF.

The J gene is TRBJ2-2, the V gene TRBV4-2, with D uncertain. Germline loops: CDR1 LGHNA, CDR2 YNFKEQ. The CDR3 runs to 14 residues. V shed 4 bases and J shed 8 bases, with 14 bases lying between them. CDR3 bases: TGTGCCAGCAGCCCCGACACTCGTGGGGGGGAGCTGTTTTTT. Encoded protein: CASSPDTRGGELFF.

The table lists this clone with a count of one. The chain uses TRBV5-1 and TRBJ2-1, with D uncertain. The CDR3 spans 12 residues. V lost 2 bases and J 9 bases, leaving 9 bases between the germline ends. Per the germline V gene, CDR1 is SGHRS and CDR2 is YFSETQ. CDR3 in DNA: TGCGCCAGCAGCTTCCCTAGTTTTGAGCAGTTCTTC. Translating gives CASSFPSFEQFF.

The chain is built from TRBV28 and TRBJ2-7, with 8 bases identical to TRBD1. V lost 10 bases to trimming and J lost 3 bases; unmatched junction nucleotides: 5. Germline V CDR1 and CDR2: MDHEN, SYDVKM. This CDR3 is 12 amino acids long. The CDR3 is CATGTGLYEQYF. The CDR3, as DNA: TGTGCCACCGGGACAGGTCTCTACGAGCAGTACTTC.

In this sample, this clone turned up a few times. The chain uses TRBV6-6 and TRBJ1-1, with 7 positions matching TRBD1. Germline CDR1 MNHNY, CDR2 SVGAGI (reference sequence). The CDR3 covers 15 residues. After removal of 6 bases from V and 1 base from J, the junction contained 8 bases not matched to a gene. The CDR3 loop is CASRDRQGRNTEAFF. The CDR3 DNA sequence: TGTGCCAGCAGGGACAGACAGGGAAGGAACACTGAAGCTTTCTTT.

The chain uses TRBV29-1 and TRBJ1-5; weak D call: TRBD1 (5 bases). V gave up 0 bases and J gave up 6 bases, with 9 bases separating them. This CDR3 is 13 amino acids long. Germline assignment: CDR1 SQVTM and CDR2 ANQGSEA. The CDR3, as DNA: TGCAGCGTTGAAGATGGGGGGGGTCAGCCCCAGCATTTT. The encoded protein is CSVEDGGGQPQHF.

This chain joins TRBV19 and TRBJ1-5; D possibly corresponds to TRBD1 (6 bases). This CDR3 is 17 amino acids long. V lost 3 bases and J lost 2, with 17 bases in between. The germline V gene has CDR1 LNHDA and CDR2 SQIVND (reference sequence). The CDR3 DNA reads TGTGCCAGTAGTATCGGAGGATCGGACAGACGCAATCAGCCCCAGCATTTT. This translates into CASSIGGSDRRNQPQHF.

The chain joins TRBV30 to TRBJ2-7; no clear D gene. Germline CDR1 and CDR2: GTSNPN and SVGIG (reference sequence). The CDR3 is 13 residues long. V lost 2 bases and J 2 bases, leaving 10 bases between the germline ends. CDR3 protein: CAWSHGETYEQYF. CDR3 bases: TGTGCCTGGAGTCACGGTGAAACCTACGAGCAGTACTTC.

This clone was detected only once. CDR3 region: CASSRQGVGNTEAFF. The CDR3 DNA sequence: TGTGCCAGCAGCCGTCAAGGGGTAGGGAACACTGAAGCTTTCTTT. V and J are TRBV3-1 (or the pseudogene TRBV3-2) and TRBJ1-1; a possible D gene is TRBD1 (5 bases). The CDR3 consists of 15 residues. Trimming removed 4 bases from V and 1 base from J, with 13 bases in between. Germline V gene sequence: CDR1 LGHDT, CDR2 YNNKEL (reference sequence).

The chain employs TRBV6-5 and TRBJ1-2; TRBD1 is a possible D gene (5 bases). The CDR3 is made up of 14 amino acids. The germline gives CDR1 MNHEY, CDR2 SVGAGI. The ends were cut back, 7 bases at V and 2 bases at J, with 14 bases in the middle. The CDR3 region has the DNA TGTGCCAGCACCCCATCCCGGGGGAACTATGGCTACACCTTC. It is translated as CASTPSRGNYGYTF.

The sample holds a few counts of this clone. In DNA form, the CDR3 reads TGTGCCAGCAGCTTATCTACCGGGACAGGGACACCCCTCCACTTT. Translation gives CASSLSTGTGTPLHF. The chain combines TRBV7-9 with TRBJ1-6, with 9 bases fitting TRBD1. Losses at the gene ends were 2 bases for V and 11 bases for J; bases not matched to a gene: 7. Germline V gives CDR1 SEHNR, CDR2 FQNEAQ (reference sequence). This CDR3 has 15 residues.

The CDR3 DNA follows: TGTGCCAGCAGCCAAGAGGCGGACAGGGGAGGCGAAGCTTTCTTT. Amino acids: CASSQEADRGGEAFF. The V and J genes are TRBV14 and TRBJ1-1; 9 nucleotides match TRBD1. V lost 0 bases to trimming and J lost 8 bases; unmatched junction nucleotides: 7. Per germline, CDR1 SGHDN and CDR2 FVKESK. The CDR3 totals 15 residues.